A single sample is the source of the 6 T cell receptor beta chains below, sequenced in a study of cytomegalovirus exposure and HLA in healthy donors. Assay used: immunoSEQ multiplex PCR; TCRdb lists only in-frame clones, some missing. This table has under 110,000 clones, about 87% appearing once. Specimen: PBMCs. Every receptor here comes from a woman between 18 and 29 years old in good health and CMV-seropositive.

This clone came up a few times. The chain links TRBV25-1 to TRBJ2-5, with 14 bases matching TRBD2. J gave up 0 bases and V 10 bases, and 7 bases lay outside the gene matches. Germline V gene lookup returns CDR1 MGHDK and CDR2 SYGVNS. CDR3 length equals 16 residues. CDR3 loop: CATGTSGGSYQETQYF. In DNA form, the CDR3 reads TGTGCCACTGGGACTAGCGGGGGTTCCTACCAAGAGACCCAGTACTTC.

The CDR3 DNA sequence: TGTGCAAGTCGCTTAGTGGTAGGGGGGGCCTTCTACAATGAGCAGTTCTTC. Translated, it gives CASRLVVGGAFYNEQFF. The chain employs TRBV12-2 and TRBJ2-1; the table's D gene call, TRBD2, was not cross checked with the DNA. TRBV12-2 is shown as a pseudogene. The CDR3 contains 17 residues.

The table lists this clone with a few counts. V gene TRBV6-1 combines with J gene TRBJ2-2, with a possible D match to TRBD1 (5 bases). With 10 bases removed from V and 4 bases from J, the gap between germline ends came to 19 bases. The CDR3 is made up of 15 amino acids. The germline V gene encodes CDR1 MNHNS and CDR2 SASEGT. The CDR3 region is CAIGHQGRGTGELFF. The CDR3 DNA follows: TGTGCCATCGGTCACCAGGGAAGAGGCACCGGGGAGCTGTTTTTT.

CDR3 protein: CASSLEGHRIYEQYF. The CDR3, as DNA: TGTGCCAGCAGCTTAGAGGGACACCGAATTTACGAGCAGTACTTC. The chain uses TRBV11-3 and TRBJ2-7; possibly TRBD1 for D (6 bases). Trimming removed 0 bases from V and 4 bases from J, with 13 bases in between. The CDR3 is made up of 15 amino acids. CDR1 SGHNT and CDR2 YENEEA come from the germline V gene.

The genes are TRBV21-1 and TRBJ1-5; the DNA was not compared with TRBD1, the D call given in the table. TRBV21-1 is assigned pseudogene status. The CDR3 loop spans 18 amino acids. As DNA, the CDR3 is TGTGCCAGCAGCCCAACAAAGACAGGGGATTATAGCAATCAGCCCCAGCATTTT. Translation: CASSPTKTGDYSNQPQHF.

This chain joins TRBV10-3 and TRBJ2-1; 8 positions agree with TRBD1. The CDR3 covers 13 residues. Germline CDR1 ENHRY, CDR2 SYGVKD. J lost 8 bases, V lost 3 bases, and 3 bases had no gene match. The CDR3 nucleotides are TGTGCCATCAGTGAAGACAGGGGTGATGAGCAGTTCTTC. Translating it yields CAISEDRGDEQFF.